The rows below give T cell receptor beta chains drawn from one sample of a study of T cells in Graves' hyperthyroidism and ophthalmopathy. TCRdb processed the multiplex PCR reads anew with MiXCR; each CDR3 protein has one entry. The profile covers 270,000 or so distinct CDR3 sequences, with about 15% appearing a single time and 30% to 35% taken by the ten largest. Material for sequencing was blood. The receptors derive from a woman in her forties or fifties with Graves' hyperthyroidism that later progressed to Graves' ophthalmopathy. The CDR3 runs from the conserved cysteine through the conserved F or W. The order of the fields is J gene, clone size, V gene, D gene, CDR3 protein, CDR3 DNA. D genes are given only for firm matches. Clone size is not always given. Where it is, it says once, few, many or a class for expanded clones.

TRBJ2-2 many TRBV7-8 . CASSLVRGTGELFF TGTGCCAGCAGTTTGGTCAGGGGCACCGGGGAGCTGTTTTTT
TRBJ2-4 . TRBV5-4 TRBD2 CAIRTSGEGDIQYF TGTGCCATCAGGACTAGCGGAGAGGGGGACATTCAGTACTTC
TRBJ2-7 many TRBV7-9 . CASSLENYVRGSYEQYF TGTGCCAGCAGCTTAGAAAATTACGTTAGGGGTTCCTACGAGCAGTACTTC
TRBJ1-5 many TRBV4-2 . CASSQGQPGAQPQHF TGTGCCAGCAGCCAAGGTCAACCCGGTGCTCAGCCCCAGCATTTT
TRBJ2-2 many TRBV18 . CASSPPEGTGELFF TGTGCCAGCTCACCTCCTGAGGGGACCGGGGAGCTGTTTTTT
TRBJ1-4 many TRBV10-3 . CAISESWSGTTNEKLFF TGTGCCATCAGTGAGTCGTGGTCAGGCACAACTAATGAAAAACTGTTTTTT
TRBJ2-7 . TRBV6-1 . CASRNFHEQYF TGTGCCAGCAGAAACTTCCACGAGCAGTACTTC
TRBJ1-2 many TRBV7-8 . CASSRGSGDGYTF TGTGCCAGCAGCCGAGGGTCAGGGGATGGCTACACCTTC
TRBJ1-1 many TRBV10-1 . CASSPTRDTEAFF TGCGCCAGCAGTCCGACCCGCGACACTGAAGCTTTCTTT
TRBJ2-1 . TRBV20-1 . CSARDSSGKAGNEQFF TGCAGTGCTAGAGATTCCTCGGGAAAGGCCGGAAATGAGCAGTTCTTC
TRBJ1-3 . TRBV20-1 . CSARVTGTGNTIYF TGCAGTGCTAGAGTCACAGGAACTGGAAACACCATATATTTT
TRBJ2-7 many TRBV20-1 . CSASGKVYEQYF TGCAGTGCTAGCGGGAAGGTTTACGAGCAGTACTTC
TRBJ2-4 many TRBV6-1 TRBD2 CASSEGRGTSGSHIQYF TGTGCCAGCAGTGAGGGTAGGGGGACTAGCGGCTCCCACATTCAGTACTTC
TRBJ1-5 . TRBV11-2 . CASSLGFGVPNNQPQHF TGTGCCAGCAGCTTAGGTTTCGGGGTCCCTAACAATCAGCCCCAGCATTTT
TRBJ2-2 many TRBV19 . CASRTPISGPNTGELFF TGTGCCAGTAGGACCCCTATCAGCGGGCCGAACACCGGGGAGCTGTTTTTT
TRBJ2-2 . TRBV28 . CASSPSGLTGELFF TGTGCCAGCAGTCCCTCAGGACTTACCGGGGAGCTGTTTTTT
TRBJ1-2 . TRBV11-1 . CASSPLRNYGYTF TGTGCCAGCAGCCCCTTGAGGAACTATGGCTACACCTTC
TRBJ2-3 many TRBV30 . CAWSVGSDTQYF TGTGCCTGGAGTGTAGGGTCAGATACGCAGTATTTT
TRBJ1-1 many TRBV5-1 . CASSLSSRGNTEAFF TGCGCCAGCAGCTTATCCTCGAGGGGGAACACTGAAGCTTTCTTT
TRBJ2-1 many TRBV20-1 TRBD2 CSAPSTSGNFYEQFF TGCAGTGCTCCCTCGACTAGCGGGAACTTCTATGAGCAGTTCTTC
TRBJ2-1 many TRBV7-9 TRBD2 CASSPPSSSGYNEQFF TGTGCCAGCAGCCCTCCTTCGTCTAGCGGTTACAATGAGCAGTTCTTC
TRBJ2-1 many TRBV5-8 . CASSFIPWAGRTHNEQFF TGTGCCAGCAGCTTCATCCCCTGGGCGGGACGGACACACAATGAGCAGTTCTTC
TRBJ1-3 few TRBV4-2 TRBD1 CASSRGQLSGNTIYF TGTGCCAGCAGCCGGGGACAGCTTAGTGGAAACACCATATATTTT
TRBJ2-3 many TRBV18 . CASSPGTPGDTQYF TGTGCCAGCTCACCGGGGACGCCGGGAGATACGCAGTATTTT
TRBJ2-2 many TRBV24-1 TRBD2 CATSDSGTSGRWIGELFF TGTGCCACCAGTGATTCGGGGACTAGCGGGAGGTGGATCGGGGAGCTGTTTTTT
TRBJ2-3 many TRBV20-1 . CSASQGPYFTDTQYF TGCAGTGCTTCGCAGGGACCTTATTTCACAGATACGCAGTATTTT
TRBJ2-7 many TRBV11-2 TRBD1 CASSRDRGEQYF TGTGCCAGCAGCCGCGACAGGGGGGAGCAGTACTTC
TRBJ2-5 many TRBV3-1 TRBD1 CASSQTGETQYF TGTGCCAGCAGCCAGACAGGGGAGACCCAGTACTTC
TRBJ1-1 . TRBV12-3/TRBV12-4 . CASSLGSSEAFF TGTGCCAGCAGTTTAGGGTCCAGCGAAGCTTTCTTT
TRBJ2-1 many TRBV20-1 TRBD2 CSVRTLAVQFF TGCAGTGTCCGGACTCTAGCGGTTCAGTTCTTC
TRBJ2-5 many TRBV20-1 TRBD2 CSAREAGAGRETQYF TGCAGTGCTAGAGAGGCGGGAGCGGGGAGAGAGACCCAGTACTTC
TRBJ1-2 many TRBV18 . CASSPTRENGYTF TGTGCCAGCTCACCAACCCGGGAAAATGGCTACACCTTC
TRBJ1-1 many TRBV30 TRBD1 CAWGGQGDEAFF TGTGCCTGGGGGGGACAGGGCGATGAAGCTTTCTTT
TRBJ2-5 many TRBV7-8 . CASSPFQGRRVRETQYF TGTGCCAGCAGCCCATTCCAAGGGAGACGGGTGCGAGAGACCCAGTACTTC
TRBJ1-4 few TRBV27 . CASSPLAGEGEKLFF TGTGCCAGCAGTCCACTGGCGGGGGAAGGCGAAAAACTGTTTTTT
TRBJ2-3 many TRBV5-1 . CASSLARAVSDTQYF TGCGCCAGCAGCTTGGCCCGGGCAGTTTCAGATACGCAGTATTTT
TRBJ2-1 . TRBV4-2 TRBD2 CASSRTYTSGRNNEQFF TGTGCCAGCAGCCGTACTTATACTAGCGGGAGAAACAATGAGCAGTTCTTC
TRBJ2-1 many TRBV11-2 . CASSLRADGYNEQFF TGTGCCAGCAGCTTACGGGCAGACGGCTACAATGAGCAGTTCTTC
TRBJ1-1 . TRBV20-1 . CSARPPAGAGTEAFF TGCAGTGCTAGACCACCGGCGGGGGCAGGCACTGAAGCTTTCTTT
TRBJ1-1 . TRBV5-6 . CASSLGTLEAFF TGTGCCAGCAGCTTGGGCACCCTTGAAGCTTTCTTT
TRBJ1-5 many TRBV18 . CASSPGVGQPQHF TGTGCCAGCTCACCAGGGGTGGGTCAGCCCCAGCATTTT
TRBJ2-2 many TRBV7-3 . CASSKKQGTTGELFF TGTGCCAGCAGCAAGAAGCAGGGGACCACCGGGGAGCTGTTTTTT
TRBJ1-5 . TRBV10-3 . CAISEKKGGGQFGNQPQHF TGTGCCATCAGTGAAAAGAAGGGTGGGGGCCAGTTCGGCAATCAGCCCCAGCATTTT
TRBJ2-7 many TRBV5-1 . CASSLFDYEQYF TGCGCCAGCAGCTTGTTTGACTACGAGCAGTACTTC
TRBJ2-3 many TRBV2 . CASTEWADTQYF TGTGCCAGCACCGAATGGGCAGATACGCAGTATTTT
TRBJ1-1 many TRBV28 . CASSLVKLVGEAFF TGTGCCAGCAGTTTGGTTAAATTGGTTGGTGAAGCTTTCTTT
TRBJ1-1 many TRBV3-1 TRBD1 CASSLAGGTEAFF TGTGCCAGCAGTCTAGCAGGGGGCACTGAAGCTTTCTTT
TRBJ1-1 few TRBV18 . CASSQALDTEAFF TGTGCCAGCTCCCAAGCCTTAGACACTGAAGCTTTCTTT
TRBJ1-6 many TRBV2 TRBD1 CASTLQGPNSPLHF TGTGCCAGCACGTTACAGGGGCCTAATTCACCCCTCCACTTT
TRBJ2-7 many TRBV3-1 TRBD1 CASSHGTGRSGSYEQYF TGTGCCAGCAGCCACGGGACAGGGAGATCGGGCTCCTACGAGCAGTACTTC
TRBJ1-1 many TRBV12-3/TRBV12-4 . CASRLGRYTEAFF TGTGCCAGCAGGTTAGGACGGTACACTGAAGCTTTCTTT
TRBJ2-1 few TRBV9 . CASSAAGGLNHNEQFF TGTGCCAGCAGCGCCGCCGGGGGCCTCAATCACAATGAGCAGTTCTTC
TRBJ1-6 once TRBV20-1 . CSAREMGGPAGDSPLHF TGCAGTGCTAGAGAGATGGGAGGCCCCGCCGGGGATTCACCCCTCCACTTT
TRBJ1-6 . TRBV2 TRBD1 CASSVLLPGQGRSPLHF TGTGCCAGCAGTGTCTTGCTACCGGGACAGGGCCGTTCACCCCTCCACTTT
TRBJ1-2 many TRBV20-1 TRBD1 CSAPGTADGYTF TGCAGTGCTCCCGGGACAGCGGATGGCTACACCTTC
TRBJ2-5 many TRBV25-1 TRBD1 CASSDPGQGLQETQYF TGTGCCAGCAGTGACCCTGGACAGGGACTGCAAGAGACCCAGTACTTC
TRBJ1-2 many TRBV11-2 . CASSSERYGYGYTF TGTGCCAGCAGCTCCGAACGTTATGGCTATGGCTACACCTTC
TRBJ2-7 . TRBV6-5 . CASSYLPGSGEQYF TGTGCCAGCAGTTACTTGCCTGGAAGTGGGGAGCAGTACTTC
TRBJ2-7 many TRBV28 . CASSFRNRARSYEQYF TGTGCCAGCAGTTTCCGGAACAGGGCTAGAAGCTACGAGCAGTACTTC
TRBJ1-2 many TRBV5-1 TRBD1 CASKGGQGGGYTF TGCGCCAGCAAAGGTGGACAGGGGGGCGGCTACACCTTC